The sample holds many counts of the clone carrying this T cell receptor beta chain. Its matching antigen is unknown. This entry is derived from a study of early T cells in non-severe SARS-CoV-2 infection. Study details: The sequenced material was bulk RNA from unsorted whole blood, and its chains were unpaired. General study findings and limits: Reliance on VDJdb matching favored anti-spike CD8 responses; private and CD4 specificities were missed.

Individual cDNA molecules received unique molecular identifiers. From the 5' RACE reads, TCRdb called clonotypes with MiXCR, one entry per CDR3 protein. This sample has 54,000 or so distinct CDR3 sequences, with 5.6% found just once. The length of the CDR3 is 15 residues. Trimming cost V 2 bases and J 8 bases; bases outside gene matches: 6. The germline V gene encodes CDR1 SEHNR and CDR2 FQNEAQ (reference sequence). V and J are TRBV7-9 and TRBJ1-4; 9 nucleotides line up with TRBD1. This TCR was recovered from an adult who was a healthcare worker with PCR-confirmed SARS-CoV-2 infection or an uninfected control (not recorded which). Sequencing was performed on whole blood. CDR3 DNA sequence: TGTGCCAGCAGCTTACCGGACAGGGGTGAAGAAAAACTGTTTTTT. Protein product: CASSLPDRGEEKLFF.